The entry that follows covers one T cell receptor (beta chain) sequence. The antigen remains undetermined. The junction does not match germline at one end; this may be a read error. These data come from a study of CD8+ T cells in alopecia areata. Treatment indicated: oral pan-JAK inhibitor, 5-10 mg twice daily. The germline CDR1 and CDR2 sequences are LGHNA and YSLEER. The CDR3 length is 15 residues. cDNA reverse transcribed from extracted RNA served as the sequencing template. Some clones are missing from TCRdb's copy, which holds only in-frame ones; the method was immunoSEQ multiplex PCR. The sample consists of approximately 210,000 clones, over 60% of them appearing once. Findings of the study overall: Association of baseline CD8+ expansion with response is uncertain owing to one nonresponder. Tofacitinib yielded significantly lower scalp clonality and fewer expanded CD8+ clones among the top 100.

Sequenced material: CD4+ T cells sorted from blood, taken at approximately week 44, from a patient treated with tofacitinib. The chain recombines TRBV4-3 with TRBJ2-1; D possibly corresponds to TRBD1 (6 bases). This clonotype originated in a human donor with alopecia areata. The CDR3: CASSQDGPGTPQVVF. CDR3 DNA sequence: TGCGCCAGCAGCCAAGACGGACCCGGGACACCGCAAGTGGTCTTC.